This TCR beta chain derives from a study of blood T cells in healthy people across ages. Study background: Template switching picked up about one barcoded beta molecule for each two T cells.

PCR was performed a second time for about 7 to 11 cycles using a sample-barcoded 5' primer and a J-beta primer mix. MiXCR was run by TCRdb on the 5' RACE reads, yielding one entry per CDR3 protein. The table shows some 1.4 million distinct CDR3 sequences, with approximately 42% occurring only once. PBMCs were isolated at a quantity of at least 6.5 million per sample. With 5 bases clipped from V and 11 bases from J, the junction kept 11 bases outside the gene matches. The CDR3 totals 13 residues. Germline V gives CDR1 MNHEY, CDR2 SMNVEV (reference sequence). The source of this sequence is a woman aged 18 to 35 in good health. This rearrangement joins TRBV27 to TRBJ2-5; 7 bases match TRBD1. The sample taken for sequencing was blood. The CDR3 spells CASSPGTVSKQYF. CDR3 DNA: TGTGCCAGCAGTCCCGGGACAGTCTCAAAGCAGTACTTC.